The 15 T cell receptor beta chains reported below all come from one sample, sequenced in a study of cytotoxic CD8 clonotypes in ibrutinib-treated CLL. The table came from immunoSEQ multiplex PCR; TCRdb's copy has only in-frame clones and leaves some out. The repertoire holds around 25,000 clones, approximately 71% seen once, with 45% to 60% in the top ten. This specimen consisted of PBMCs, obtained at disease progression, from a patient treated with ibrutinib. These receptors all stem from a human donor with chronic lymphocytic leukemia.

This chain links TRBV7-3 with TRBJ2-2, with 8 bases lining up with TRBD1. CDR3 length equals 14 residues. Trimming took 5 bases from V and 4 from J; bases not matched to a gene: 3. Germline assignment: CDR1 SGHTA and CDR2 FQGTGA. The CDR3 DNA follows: TGTGCCAGCAGCCTCGACAGGGGCACCGGGGAGCTGTTTTTT. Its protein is CASSLDRGTGELFF.

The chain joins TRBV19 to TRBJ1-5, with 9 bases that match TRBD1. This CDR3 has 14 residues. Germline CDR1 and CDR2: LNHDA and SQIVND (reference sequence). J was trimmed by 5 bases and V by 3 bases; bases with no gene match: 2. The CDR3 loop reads CASSIRTGDQPQHF. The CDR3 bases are TGTGCCAGTAGTATTCGGACAGGGGATCAGCCCCAGCATTTT.

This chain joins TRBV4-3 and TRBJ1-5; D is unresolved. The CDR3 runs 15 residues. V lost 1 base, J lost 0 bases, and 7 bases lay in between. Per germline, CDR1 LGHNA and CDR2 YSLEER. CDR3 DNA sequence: TGCGCCAGCAGCCAAGTTTTGTATAGCAATCAGCCCCAGCATTTT. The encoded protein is CASSQVLYSNQPQHF.

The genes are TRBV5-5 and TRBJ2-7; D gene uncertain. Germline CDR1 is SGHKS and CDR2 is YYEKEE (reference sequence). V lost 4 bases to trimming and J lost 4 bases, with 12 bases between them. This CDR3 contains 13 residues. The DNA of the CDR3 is TGTGCCAGCAGCCGTATAGACCGTTACGAGCAGTACTTC. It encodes CASSRIDRYEQYF.

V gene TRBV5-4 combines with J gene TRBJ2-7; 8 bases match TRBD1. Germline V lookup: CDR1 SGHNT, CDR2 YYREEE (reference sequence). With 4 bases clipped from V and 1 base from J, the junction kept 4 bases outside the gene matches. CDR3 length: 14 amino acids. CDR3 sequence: CASSRDRFSYEQYF. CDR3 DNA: TGTGCCAGCAGCAGGGACAGGTTTTCCTACGAGCAGTACTTC.

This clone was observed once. The CDR3: CASSYSEGSLYEQYF. The CDR3 DNA sequence: TGTGCCAGCAGTTACTCCGAGGGGTCACTCTACGAGCAGTACTTC. The chain links TRBV6-5 to TRBJ2-7, with D possibly called TRBD1 or TRBD2 (5 bases each). CDR3 length: 15 residues. V was cut by 0 bases and J by 3 bases, with 12 bases left in between. Germline lookup yields CDR1 MNHEY and CDR2 SVGAGI.

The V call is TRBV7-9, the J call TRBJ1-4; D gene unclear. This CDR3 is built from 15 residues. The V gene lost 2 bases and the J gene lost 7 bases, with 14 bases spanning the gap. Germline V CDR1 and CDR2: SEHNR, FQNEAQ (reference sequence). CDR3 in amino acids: CASSLLGREGEKLFF. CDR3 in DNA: TGTGCCAGCAGCTTATTAGGGAGAGAGGGTGAAAAACTGTTTTTT. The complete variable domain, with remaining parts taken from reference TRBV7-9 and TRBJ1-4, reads DTGVSQNPRHKITKRGQNVTFRCDPISEHNRLYWYRQTLGQGPEFLTYFQNEAQLEKSRLLSDRFSAERPKGSFSTLEIQRTEQGDSAMYLCASSLLGREGEKLFFGSGTQLSVL.

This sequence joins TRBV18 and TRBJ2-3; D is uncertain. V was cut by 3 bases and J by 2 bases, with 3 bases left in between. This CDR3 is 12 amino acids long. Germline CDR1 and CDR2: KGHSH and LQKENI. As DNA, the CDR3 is TGTGCCAGCTCACCGGACACAGATACGCAGTATTTT. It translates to CASSPDTDTQYF.

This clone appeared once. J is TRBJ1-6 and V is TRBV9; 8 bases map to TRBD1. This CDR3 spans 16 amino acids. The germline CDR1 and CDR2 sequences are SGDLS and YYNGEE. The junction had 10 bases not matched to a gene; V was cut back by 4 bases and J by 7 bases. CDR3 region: CASSPTQTGENSPLHF. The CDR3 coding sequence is TGTGCCAGCAGCCCCACCCAGACAGGGGAGAATTCACCCCTCCACTTT.

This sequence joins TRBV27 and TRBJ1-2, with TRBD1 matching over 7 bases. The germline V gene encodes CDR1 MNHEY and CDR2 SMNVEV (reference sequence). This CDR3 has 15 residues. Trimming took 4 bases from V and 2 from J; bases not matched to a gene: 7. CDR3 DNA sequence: TGTGCCAGCAGTTCCCCACACAGGGGAAACTATGGCTACACCTTC. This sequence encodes CASSSPHRGNYGYTF.

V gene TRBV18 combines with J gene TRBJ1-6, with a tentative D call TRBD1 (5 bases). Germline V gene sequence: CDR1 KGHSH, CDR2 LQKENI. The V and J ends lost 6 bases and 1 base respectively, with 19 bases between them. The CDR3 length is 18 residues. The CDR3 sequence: CASSHGGPGGSYNSPLHF. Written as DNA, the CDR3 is TGTGCCAGCTCCCACGGGGGACCCGGAGGGTCCTATAATTCACCCCTCCACTTT.

The CDR3 protein is CAWTHPRTGPMTYGYTF. The CDR3 coding sequence is TGTGCCTGGACCCACCCAAGGACAGGGCCCATGACGTATGGCTACACCTTC. The gene calls are TRBV30 and TRBJ1-2, with 8 bases identical to TRBD1. The trim removed 4 bases at V and 5 bases at J, leaving 18 bases unmatched. Germline V gene lookup returns CDR1 GTSNPN and CDR2 SVGIG (reference sequence). This CDR3 contains 17 residues.

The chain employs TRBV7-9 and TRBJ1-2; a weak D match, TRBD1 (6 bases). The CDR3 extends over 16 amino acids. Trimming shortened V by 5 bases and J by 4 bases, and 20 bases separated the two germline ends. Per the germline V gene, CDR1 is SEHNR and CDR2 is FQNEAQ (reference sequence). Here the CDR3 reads CASSTPGAGGSYGYTF. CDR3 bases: TGTGCCAGCAGCACCCCAGGGGCGGGGGGCTCCTATGGCTACACCTTC.

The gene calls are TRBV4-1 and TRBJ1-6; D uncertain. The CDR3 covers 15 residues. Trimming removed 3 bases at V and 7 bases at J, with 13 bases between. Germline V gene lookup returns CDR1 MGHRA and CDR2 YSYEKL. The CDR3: CASSHLDRTNSPLHF. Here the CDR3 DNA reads TGCGCCAGCAGCCACCTGGACCGAACAAATTCACCCCTCCACTTT.

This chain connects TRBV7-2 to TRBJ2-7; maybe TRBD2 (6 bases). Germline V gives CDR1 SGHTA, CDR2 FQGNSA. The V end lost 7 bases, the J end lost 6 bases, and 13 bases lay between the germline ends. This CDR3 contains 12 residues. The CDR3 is CASTATSSEQYF. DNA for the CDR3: TGTGCCAGCACCGCGACTAGTTCCGAGCAGTACTTC.